This is a list of T cell receptor beta chains from one sample in a study of pediatric ulcerative colitis. The repertoire was sequenced with immunoSEQ multiplex PCR; TCRdb's copy has only in-frame clones and lacks some. The table includes under 20,000 clones, around 74% detected once. Sequenced: gut tissue. All receptors derive from a boy between 10 and 17 years old with moderate ulcerative colitis. Each CDR3 is given with its conserved first and last residue. The D gene is left open where the match is weak. Not all rows give a size; the values are once, few, many and, for expanded clones, a class.

>.|TRBJ2-7|TRBV5-6|once
TGTGCCAGCAGCTTAGCTGGCAGGGCCTCCTACGAGCAGTACTTC
CASSLAGRASYEQYF
>.|TRBJ1-5|TRBV19|.
TGTGCCAGTAGTATAGGGTGGGACCAGCCCCAGCATTTT
CASSIGWDQPQHF
>TRBD2|TRBJ2-1|TRBV29-1|once
TGCAGCGTAGCGAGCGGGAGTCCCCGCTACAATGAGCAGTTCTTC
CSVASGSPRYNEQFF
>TRBD1|TRBJ1-2|TRBV7-9|.
TGTGCCAGCAGCCCCCCGGGACAGAACTATGGCTACACCTTC
CASSPPGQNYGYTF
>TRBD1|TRBJ2-1|TRBV5-8|.
TGTGCCAGCAGCTTGGTAAGGGGGCGGAGGAATGAGCAGTTCTTC
CASSLVRGRRNEQFF
>.|TRBJ2-2|TRBV19|.
TGTGCCAGTAGTATTGGGACCGGGGAGCTGTTTTTT
CASSIGTGELFF
>TRBD1|TRBJ2-3|TRBV6-6|.
TGTGCCAGCGGGGGACAGGGGGCGTCGACAGATACGCAGTATTTT
CASGGQGASTDTQYF
>TRBD2|TRBJ2-5|TRBV7-8|once
TGTGCCAGCAGCTTGATCCTAGCGGGGGGGCTCGAGACCCAGTACTTC
CASSLILAGGLETQYF
>.|TRBJ2-1|TRBV11-2|.
TGTGCCAGCAGCCAAGGGGTGAGGGAATACTACAATGAGCAGTTCTTC
CASSQGVREYYNEQFF
>TRBD2|TRBJ2-1|TRBV9|.
TGTGCCAGCAGCGTAGTAGCTAGCGGGGGTTACAATGAGCAGTTCTTC
CASSVVASGGYNEQFF
>.|TRBJ2-3|TRBV19|.
TGTGCCAGTAGTGATCCGGGACAAGGCACAGATACGCAGTATTTT
CASSDPGQGTDTQYF
>.|TRBJ2-7|TRBV25-1|medium-sized
TGTGCCAGCAGTGGGCGGAGGCAGGGAGGATTCCACGAGCAGTACTTC
CASSGRRQGGFHEQYF
>.|TRBJ1-5|TRBV4-1|few
TGCGCCAGCAGCCAAGATTTCCGGGGGGTTAGCGCAGAGGATGGTCAGCCCCAGCATTTT
CASSQDFRGVSAEDGQPQHF
>.|TRBJ1-6|TRBV9|.
TGTGCCAGCAGCGAAAACAGGGTCGGTTCACCCCTCCACTTT
CASSENRVGSPLHF
>TRBD2|TRBJ2-1|TRBV5-4|.
TGTGCCAGCCGGACTAGCGCGACCCTCGGGTACAATGAGCAGTTCTTC
CASRTSATLGYNEQFF
>TRBD2|TRBJ2-5|TRBV25-1|few
TGTGCCAGCAGTTTCGGCGGGGGACAAGAGACCCAGTACTTC
CASSFGGGQETQYF
>TRBD2|TRBJ2-4|TRBV2|.
TGTGCCAACAAGCCGGCGTCGGGGATAGCGGGAGGATCAAAAAACATTCAGTACTTC
CANKPASGIAGGSKNIQYF
>.|TRBJ1-1|TRBV14|.
TGTGCCAGCAGCCAGCTGACAGGACAGAACACTGAAGCTTTCTTT
CASSQLTGQNTEAFF
>.|TRBJ2-3|TRBV7-9|.
TGTGCCAGCAGCTTAGCGGGGGCAGATACGCAGTATTTT
CASSLAGADTQYF
>.|TRBJ2-5|TRBV18|.
TGTGCCAGCTCACCACGAGCGAAGGAGACCCAGTACTTC
CASSPRAKETQYF
>.|TRBJ2-5|TRBV5-1|.
TGCGCCAGCAGCTTGGATCCAGGGGTGGAGACCCAGTACTTC
CASSLDPGVETQYF
>.|TRBJ1-4|TRBV9|.
TGTGCCAGCAGCTGGAGTGAGGGAACTAATGAAAAACTGTTTTTT
CASSWSEGTNEKLFF
>TRBD2|TRBJ2-3|TRBV19|.
TGTGCCAGTAGTAATCGGGGGGGCAAAGATACGCAGTATTTT
CASSNRGGKDTQYF
>TRBD2|TRBJ2-1|TRBV4-1|once
TGCGCCAGCAGCCAAGGTTTGGCTAGCGGGGGGGCGAACAATGAGCAGTTCTTC
CASSQGLASGGANNEQFF
>TRBD2|TRBJ2-5|TRBV4-2|.
TGTGCCAGCAGCAGGGGACTAGCGGGGGGGCCTCCAGAGACCCAGTACTTC
CASSRGLAGGPPETQYF
>TRBD1|TRBJ1-5|TRBV4-2|.
TGTGCCAGCAGCCAAGATTTCACAGGGGGCCTTCAGCCCCAGCATTTT
CASSQDFTGGLQPQHF
>.|TRBJ2-6|TRBV19|.
TGTGCCAGTAGTATAGATGGGACTGGGGCCAACGTCCTGACTTTC
CASSIDGTGANVLTF
>.|TRBJ1-1|TRBV29-1|.
TGCAGCGTTGAAGTGGGGGGCACGGCTGAAGCTTTCTTT
CSVEVGGTAEAFF
>.|TRBJ1-3|TRBV19|.
TGTGCCAGTAGACCGCAGGAACCCTCCTCTGGAAACACCATATATTTT
CASRPQEPSSGNTIYF
>TRBD1|TRBJ1-1|TRBV5-1|once
TGCGCCAGCAGCTTGGTCTCTGGACAGGGGAAAACTGAAGCTTTCTTT
CASSLVSGQGKTEAFF
>.|TRBJ1-2|TRBV2|.
TGTGCCAGCAGTGGACTAGGGCAGGCGTCCTATGGCTACACCTTC
CASSGLGQASYGYTF
>.|TRBJ1-1|TRBV5-6|.
TGTGCCAGCAGCTTGGTGGGTACTGAAGCTTTCTTT
CASSLVGTEAFF
>.|TRBJ2-7|TRBV6-5|.
TGTGCCAGCAGGCGCCCAGGGGGGGATTTCCACGAGCAGTACTTC
CASRRPGGDFHEQYF